Here is one T cell receptor (beta chain) with its context. Its target is not known. This specimen belongs to a study of siplizumab effects on memory and regulatory T cells. Only in-frame clones appear in the TCRdb table, and some are missing; sequencing was by immunoSEQ multiplex PCR. Of 100,000 to 110,000 clones in the sample, about nine tenths were seen once. Study results and caveats: Researchers did not confirm the suppressive function of proliferating Tregs from siplizumab cultures. Few alloreactive clones mapped to unstimulated subsets. Siplizumab, the agent tested, significantly reduced alloreactive sequences traceable to unstimulated CD4+ memory cells.

Per germline, CDR1 SGDLS and CDR2 YYNGEE. V shed 2 bases, J shed 6 bases, and the junction held 5 bases outside the gene matches. The CDR3 has 14 amino acids. The sample taken for sequencing was CD4+ T cells sorted from blood. The genes are TRBV9 and TRBJ2-1; TRBD1 agrees at 7 bases. This sequence was found in a human donor in good health. The CDR3 sequence: CASSVQQGPNEQFF. DNA for the CDR3: TGTGCCAGCAGCGTCCAACAGGGGCCCAATGAGCAGTTCTTC.